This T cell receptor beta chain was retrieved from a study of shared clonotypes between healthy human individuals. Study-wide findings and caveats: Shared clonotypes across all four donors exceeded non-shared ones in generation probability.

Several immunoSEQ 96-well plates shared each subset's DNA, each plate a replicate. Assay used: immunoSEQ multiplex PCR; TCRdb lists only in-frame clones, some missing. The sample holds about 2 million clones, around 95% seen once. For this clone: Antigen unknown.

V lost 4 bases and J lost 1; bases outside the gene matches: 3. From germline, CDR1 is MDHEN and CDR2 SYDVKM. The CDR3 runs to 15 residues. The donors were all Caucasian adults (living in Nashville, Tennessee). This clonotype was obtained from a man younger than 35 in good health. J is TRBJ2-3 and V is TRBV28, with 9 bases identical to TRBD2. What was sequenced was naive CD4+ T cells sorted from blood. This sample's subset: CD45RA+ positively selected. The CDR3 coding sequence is TGTGCCAGCAGTTCTAGCGGGGACGGCACAGATACGCAGTATTTT. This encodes CASSSSGDGTDTQYF.